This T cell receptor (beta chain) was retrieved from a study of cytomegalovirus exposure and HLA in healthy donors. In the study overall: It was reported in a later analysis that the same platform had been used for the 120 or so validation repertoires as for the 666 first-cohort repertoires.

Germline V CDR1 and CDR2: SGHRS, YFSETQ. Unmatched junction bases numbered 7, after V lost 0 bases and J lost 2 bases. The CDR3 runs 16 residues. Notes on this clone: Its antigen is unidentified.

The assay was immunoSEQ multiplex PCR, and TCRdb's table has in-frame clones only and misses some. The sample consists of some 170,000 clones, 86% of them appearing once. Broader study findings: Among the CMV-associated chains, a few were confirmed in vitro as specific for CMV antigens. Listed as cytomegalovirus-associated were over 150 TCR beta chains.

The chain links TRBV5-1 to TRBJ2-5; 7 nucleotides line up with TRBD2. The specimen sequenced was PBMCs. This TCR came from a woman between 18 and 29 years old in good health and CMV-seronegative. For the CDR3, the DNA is TGCGCCAGCAGCTTGGGTCTCGGGGGGACGCAAGAGACCCAGTACTTC. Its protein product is CASSLGLGGTQETQYF.